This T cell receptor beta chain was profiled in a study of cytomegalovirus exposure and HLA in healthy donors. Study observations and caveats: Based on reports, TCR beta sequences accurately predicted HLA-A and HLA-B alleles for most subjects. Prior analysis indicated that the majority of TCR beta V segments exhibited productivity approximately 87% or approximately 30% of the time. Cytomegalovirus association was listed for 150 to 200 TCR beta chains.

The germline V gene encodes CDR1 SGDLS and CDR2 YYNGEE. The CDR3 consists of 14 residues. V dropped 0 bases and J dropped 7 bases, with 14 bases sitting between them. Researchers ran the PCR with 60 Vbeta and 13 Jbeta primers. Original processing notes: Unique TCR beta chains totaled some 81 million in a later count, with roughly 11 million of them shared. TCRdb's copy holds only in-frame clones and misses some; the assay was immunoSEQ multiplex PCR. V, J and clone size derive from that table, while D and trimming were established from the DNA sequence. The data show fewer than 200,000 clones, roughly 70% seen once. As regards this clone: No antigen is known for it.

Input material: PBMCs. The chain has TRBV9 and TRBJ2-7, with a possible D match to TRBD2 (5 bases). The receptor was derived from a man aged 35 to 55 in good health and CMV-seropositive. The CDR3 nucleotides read TGTGCCAGCAGCGTAGCAGTACAGCCGGGGGAGCAGTACTTC. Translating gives CASSVAVQPGEQYF.